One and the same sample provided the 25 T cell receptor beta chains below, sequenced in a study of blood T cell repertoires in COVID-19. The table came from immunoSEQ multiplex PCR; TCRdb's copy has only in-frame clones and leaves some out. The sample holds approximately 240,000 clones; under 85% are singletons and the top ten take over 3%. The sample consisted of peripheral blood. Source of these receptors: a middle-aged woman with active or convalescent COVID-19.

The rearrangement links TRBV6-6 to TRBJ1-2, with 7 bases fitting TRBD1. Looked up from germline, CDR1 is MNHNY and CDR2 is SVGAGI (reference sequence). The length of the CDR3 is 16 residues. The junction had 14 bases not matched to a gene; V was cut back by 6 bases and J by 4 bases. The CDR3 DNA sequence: TGTGCCAGCAGCCTAGGGACAGCGCCAATTCCCTATGGCTACACCTTC. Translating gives CASSLGTAPIPYGYTF.

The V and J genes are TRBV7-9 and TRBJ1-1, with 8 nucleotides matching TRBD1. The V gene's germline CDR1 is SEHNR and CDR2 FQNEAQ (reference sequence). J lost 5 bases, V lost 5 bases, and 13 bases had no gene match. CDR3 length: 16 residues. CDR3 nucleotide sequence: TGTGCCAGCAGCCCAGGGACAGGACTAGACGGGACTGAAGCTTTCTTT. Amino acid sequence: CASSPGTGLDGTEAFF.

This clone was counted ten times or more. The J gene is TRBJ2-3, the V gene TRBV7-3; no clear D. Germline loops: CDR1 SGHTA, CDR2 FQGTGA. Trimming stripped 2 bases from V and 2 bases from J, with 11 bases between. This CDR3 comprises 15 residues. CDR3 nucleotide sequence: TGTGCCAGCAGCTTAGATGCGGTTAACACAGATACGCAGTATTTT. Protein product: CASSLDAVNTDTQYF.

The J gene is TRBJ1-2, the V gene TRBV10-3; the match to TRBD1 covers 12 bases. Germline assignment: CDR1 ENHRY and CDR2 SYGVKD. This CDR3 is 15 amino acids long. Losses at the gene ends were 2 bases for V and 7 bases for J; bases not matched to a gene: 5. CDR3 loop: CAISEAGQGASGYTF. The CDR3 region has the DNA TGTGCCATCAGTGAGGCGGGACAGGGGGCGTCTGGCTACACCTTC.

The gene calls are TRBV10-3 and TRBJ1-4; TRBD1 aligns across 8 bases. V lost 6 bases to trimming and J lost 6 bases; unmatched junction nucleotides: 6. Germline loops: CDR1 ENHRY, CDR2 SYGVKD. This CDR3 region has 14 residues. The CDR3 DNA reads TGTGCCATCAGCCCAGGACAGGGCGATGAAAAACTGTTTTTT. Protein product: CAISPGQGDEKLFF.

The CDR3: CATGQSSYNSPLHF. DNA for the CDR3: TGTGCCACCGGACAGAGCTCCTATAATTCACCCCTCCACTTT. The chain links TRBV15 to TRBJ1-6, with D possibly matching TRBD1 (6 bases). Trimming cost V 8 bases and J 0 bases, with 8 bases left between them. CDR1 is LNHNV, CDR2 YYDKDF, per germline (reference sequence). The CDR3 runs 14 residues.

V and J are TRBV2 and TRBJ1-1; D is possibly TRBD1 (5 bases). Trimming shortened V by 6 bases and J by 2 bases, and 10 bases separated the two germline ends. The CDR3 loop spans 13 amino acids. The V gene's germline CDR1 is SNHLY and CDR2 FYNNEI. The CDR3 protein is CASRKGANTEAFF. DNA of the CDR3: TGTGCCAGCAGAAAAGGGGCTAACACTGAAGCTTTCTTT. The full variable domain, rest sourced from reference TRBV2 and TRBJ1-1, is EPEVTQTPSHQVTQMGQEVILRCVPISNHLYFYWYRQILGQKVEFLVSFYNNEISEKSEIFDDQFSVERPDGSNFTLKIRSTKLEDSAMYFCASRKGANTEAFFGQGTRLTVV.

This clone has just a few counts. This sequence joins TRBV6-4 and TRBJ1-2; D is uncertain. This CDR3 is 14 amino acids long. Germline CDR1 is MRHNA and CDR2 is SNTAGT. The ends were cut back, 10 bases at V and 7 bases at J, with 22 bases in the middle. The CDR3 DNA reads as TGTGCCATACCTTATATGGCCTTTTTTTTTGGCTACACCTTC. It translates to CAIPYMAFFFGYTF.

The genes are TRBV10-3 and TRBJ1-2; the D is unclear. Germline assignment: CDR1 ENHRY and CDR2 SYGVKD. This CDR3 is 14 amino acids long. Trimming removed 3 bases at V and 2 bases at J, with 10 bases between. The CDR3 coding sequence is TGTGCCATCAGTGAAAGAGGGCCCAACTATGGCTACACCTTC. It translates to CAISERGPNYGYTF.

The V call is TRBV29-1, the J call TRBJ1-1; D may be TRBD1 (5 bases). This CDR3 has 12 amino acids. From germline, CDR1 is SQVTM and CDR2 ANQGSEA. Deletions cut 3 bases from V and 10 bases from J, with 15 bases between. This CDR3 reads CSVDQGTSSAFF. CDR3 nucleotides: TGCAGCGTTGACCAGGGAACCTCTTCAGCTTTCTTT.

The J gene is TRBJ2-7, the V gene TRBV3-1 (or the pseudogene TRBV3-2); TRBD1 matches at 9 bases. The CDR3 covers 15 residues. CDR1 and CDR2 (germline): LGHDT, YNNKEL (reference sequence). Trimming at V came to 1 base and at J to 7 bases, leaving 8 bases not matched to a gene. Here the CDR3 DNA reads TGTGCCAGCAGCCAAGGAACAGGGGGCAGAGGGGAGCAGTACTTC. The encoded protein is CASSQGTGGRGEQYF.

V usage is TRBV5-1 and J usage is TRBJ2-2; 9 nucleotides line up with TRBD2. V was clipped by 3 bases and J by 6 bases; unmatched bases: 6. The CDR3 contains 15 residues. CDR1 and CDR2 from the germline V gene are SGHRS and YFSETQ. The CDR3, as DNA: TGCGCCAGCAGCTCCTCAGCGGGGGGCCCCGGGGAGCTGTTTTTT. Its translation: CASSSSAGGPGELFF.

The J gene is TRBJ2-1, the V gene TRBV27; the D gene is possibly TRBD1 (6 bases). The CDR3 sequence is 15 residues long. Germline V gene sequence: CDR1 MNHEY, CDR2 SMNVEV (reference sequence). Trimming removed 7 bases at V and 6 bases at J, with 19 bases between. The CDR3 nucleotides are TGTGCCAGCAAAAAGGACAGTCTTTTACCCAATGAGCAGTTCTTC. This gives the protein CASKKDSLLPNEQFF.

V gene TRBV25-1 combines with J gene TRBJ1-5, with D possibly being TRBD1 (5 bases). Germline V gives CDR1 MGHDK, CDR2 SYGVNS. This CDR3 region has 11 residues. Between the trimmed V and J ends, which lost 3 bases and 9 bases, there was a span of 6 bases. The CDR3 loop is CASSEGGPQHF. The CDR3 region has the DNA TGTGCCAGCAGTGAGGGGGGGCCCCAGCATTTT.

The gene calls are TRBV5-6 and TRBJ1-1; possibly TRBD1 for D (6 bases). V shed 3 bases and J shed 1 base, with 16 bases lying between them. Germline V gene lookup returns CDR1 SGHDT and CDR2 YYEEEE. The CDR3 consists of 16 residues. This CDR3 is CASSSPGGAANTEAFF. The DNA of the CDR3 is TGTGCCAGCAGCTCCCCCGGGGGGGCAGCGAACACTGAAGCTTTCTTT.

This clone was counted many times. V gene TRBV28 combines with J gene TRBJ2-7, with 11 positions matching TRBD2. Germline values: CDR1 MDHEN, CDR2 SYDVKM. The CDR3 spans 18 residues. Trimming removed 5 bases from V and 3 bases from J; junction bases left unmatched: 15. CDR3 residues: CASSLTPTSGEFIYEQYF. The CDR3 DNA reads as TGTGCCAGCAGTCTAACTCCGACTAGCGGGGAATTTATCTACGAGCAGTACTTC.

In nucleotides, the CDR3 is TGTGCCACGGTTCCCACCCCAGAAGGGTATCGTTACAGGCCCAATCAGCCCCAGCATTTT. Translated: CATVPTPEGYRYRPNQPQHF. The J gene is TRBJ1-5, the V gene TRBV28; D possibly corresponds to TRBD1 (5 bases). The V end was cut by 10 bases, the J end by 3 bases, with 34 bases between. The CDR3 spans 20 residues. Per the germline V gene, CDR1 is MDHEN and CDR2 is SYDVKM.

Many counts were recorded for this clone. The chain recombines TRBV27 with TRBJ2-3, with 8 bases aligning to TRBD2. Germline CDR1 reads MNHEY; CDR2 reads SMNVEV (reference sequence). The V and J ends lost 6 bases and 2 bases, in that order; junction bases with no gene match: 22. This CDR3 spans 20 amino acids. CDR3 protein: CASRRRGAQSSTLITDTQYF. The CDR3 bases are TGTGCCAGCAGAAGGCGGGGGGCCCAGTCCTCCACGTTAATCACAGATACGCAGTATTTT.

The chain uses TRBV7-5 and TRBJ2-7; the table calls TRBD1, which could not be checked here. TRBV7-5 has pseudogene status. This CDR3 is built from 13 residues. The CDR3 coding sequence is TGTGTCAGAAGCGGGCAGGGGTGGAACGAGCAGTACGTC. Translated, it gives CVRSGQGWNEQYV.

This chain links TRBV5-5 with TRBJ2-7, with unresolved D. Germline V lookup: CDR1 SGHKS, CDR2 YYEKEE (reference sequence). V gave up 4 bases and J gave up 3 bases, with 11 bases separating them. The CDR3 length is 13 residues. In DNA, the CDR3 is TGTGCCAGCAGCCCGCGCTCTGGCTACGAGCAGTACGTC. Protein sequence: CASSPRSGYEQYV.

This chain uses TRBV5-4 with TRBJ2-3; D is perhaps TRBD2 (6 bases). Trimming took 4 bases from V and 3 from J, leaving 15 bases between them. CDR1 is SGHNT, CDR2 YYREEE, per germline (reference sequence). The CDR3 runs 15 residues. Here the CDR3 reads CASSTDGLSTDTQYF. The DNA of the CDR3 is TGTGCCAGCAGCACAGACGGACTATCGACAGATACGCAGTATTTT.

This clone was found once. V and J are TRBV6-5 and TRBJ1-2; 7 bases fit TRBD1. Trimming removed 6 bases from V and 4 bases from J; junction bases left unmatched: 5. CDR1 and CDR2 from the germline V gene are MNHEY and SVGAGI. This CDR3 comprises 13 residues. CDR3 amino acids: CASSQGGVYGYTF. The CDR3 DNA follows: TGTGCCAGCAGCCAAGGGGGCGTCTATGGCTACACCTTC.

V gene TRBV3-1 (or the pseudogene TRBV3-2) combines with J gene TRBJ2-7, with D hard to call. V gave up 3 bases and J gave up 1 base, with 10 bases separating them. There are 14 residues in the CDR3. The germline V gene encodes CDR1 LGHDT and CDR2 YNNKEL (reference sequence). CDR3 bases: TGTGCCAGCAGCCAGGCACGAACATCCTACGAGCAGTACTTC. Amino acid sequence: CASSQARTSYEQYF.

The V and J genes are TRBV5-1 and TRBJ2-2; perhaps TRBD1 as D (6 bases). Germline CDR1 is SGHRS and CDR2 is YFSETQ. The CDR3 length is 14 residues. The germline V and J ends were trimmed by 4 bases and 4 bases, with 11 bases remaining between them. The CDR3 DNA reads TGCGCCAGCAGCCCCGGACAGAGCACCGGGGAGCTGTTTTTT. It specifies CASSPGQSTGELFF.

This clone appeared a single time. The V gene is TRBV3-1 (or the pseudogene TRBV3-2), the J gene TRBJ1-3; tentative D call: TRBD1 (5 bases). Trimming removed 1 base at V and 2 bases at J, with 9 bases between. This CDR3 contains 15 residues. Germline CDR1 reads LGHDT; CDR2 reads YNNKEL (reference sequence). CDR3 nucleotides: TGTGCCAGCAGCCAAGCAGGGATGGCTGGAAACACCATATATTTT. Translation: CASSQAGMAGNTIYF.